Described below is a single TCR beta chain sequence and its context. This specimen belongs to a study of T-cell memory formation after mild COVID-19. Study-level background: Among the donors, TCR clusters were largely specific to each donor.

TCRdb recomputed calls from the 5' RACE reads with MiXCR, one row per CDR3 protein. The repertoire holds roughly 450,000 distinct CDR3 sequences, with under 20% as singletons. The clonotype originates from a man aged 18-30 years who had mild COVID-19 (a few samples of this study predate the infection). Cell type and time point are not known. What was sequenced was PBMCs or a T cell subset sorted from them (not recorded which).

DNA of the CDR3: TGTGCCAGCAGTTACTCCGACAGCTTCTATGGCTACACCTTC. Its protein product is CASSYSDSFYGYTF. The chain is built from TRBV6-6 and TRBJ1-2, with D possibly being TRBD1 (5 bases). Deletions cut 0 bases from V and 4 bases from J, with 9 bases between. The CDR3 spans 14 residues. Germline assignment: CDR1 MNHNY and CDR2 SVGAGI (reference sequence).